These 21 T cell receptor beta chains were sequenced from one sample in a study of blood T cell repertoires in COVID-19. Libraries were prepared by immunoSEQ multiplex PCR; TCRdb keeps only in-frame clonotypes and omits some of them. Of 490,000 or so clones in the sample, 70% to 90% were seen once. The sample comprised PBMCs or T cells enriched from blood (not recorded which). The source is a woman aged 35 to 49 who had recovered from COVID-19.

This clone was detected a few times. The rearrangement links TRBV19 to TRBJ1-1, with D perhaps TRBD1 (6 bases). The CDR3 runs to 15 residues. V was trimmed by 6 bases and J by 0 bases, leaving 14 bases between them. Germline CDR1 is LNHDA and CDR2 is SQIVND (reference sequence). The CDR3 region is CASRGQGTVNTEAFF. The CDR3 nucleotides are TGTGCCAGTAGAGGTCAGGGGACCGTGAACACTGAAGCTTTCTTT.

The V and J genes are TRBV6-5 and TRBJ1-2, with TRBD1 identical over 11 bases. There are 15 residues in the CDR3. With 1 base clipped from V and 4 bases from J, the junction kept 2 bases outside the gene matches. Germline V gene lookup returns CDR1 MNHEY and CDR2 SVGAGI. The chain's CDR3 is CASSYWTGGSYGYTF. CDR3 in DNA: TGTGCCAGCAGTTACTGGACAGGGGGCTCCTATGGCTACACCTTC.

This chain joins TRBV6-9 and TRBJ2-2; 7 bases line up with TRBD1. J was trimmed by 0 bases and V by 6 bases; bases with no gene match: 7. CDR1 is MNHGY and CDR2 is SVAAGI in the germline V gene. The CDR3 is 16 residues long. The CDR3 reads CASSLRDSANTGELFF. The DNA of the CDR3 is TGTGCCAGCAGCCTCCGGGACAGCGCGAACACCGGGGAGCTGTTTTTT.

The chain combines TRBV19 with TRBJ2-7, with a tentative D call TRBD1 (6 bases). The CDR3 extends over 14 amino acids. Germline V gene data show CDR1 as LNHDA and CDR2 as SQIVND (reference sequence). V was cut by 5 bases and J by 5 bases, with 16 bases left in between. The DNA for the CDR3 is TGTGCCAGTAGTGCCCACAGGGTTGGAGACGAGCAGTACTTC. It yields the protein CASSAHRVGDEQYF.

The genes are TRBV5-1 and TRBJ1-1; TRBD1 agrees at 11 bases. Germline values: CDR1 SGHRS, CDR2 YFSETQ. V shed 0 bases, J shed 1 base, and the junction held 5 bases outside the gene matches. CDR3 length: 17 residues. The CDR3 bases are TGCGCCAGCAGCTTGGTAGGACAGGGGGCAGGGAACACTGAAGCTTTCTTT. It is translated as CASSLVGQGAGNTEAFF.

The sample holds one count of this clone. This CDR3 reads CASSLAGGINEQFF. The CDR3 region has the DNA TGTGCCAGCAGCTTAGCGGGAGGGATCAATGAGCAGTTCTTC. J is TRBJ2-1 and V is TRBV13, with 8 bases aligning to TRBD2. Trimming at V came to 1 base and at J to 6 bases, leaving 2 bases not matched to a gene. Germline assignment: CDR1 PRHDT and CDR2 FYEKMQ (reference sequence). This CDR3 spans 14 amino acids.

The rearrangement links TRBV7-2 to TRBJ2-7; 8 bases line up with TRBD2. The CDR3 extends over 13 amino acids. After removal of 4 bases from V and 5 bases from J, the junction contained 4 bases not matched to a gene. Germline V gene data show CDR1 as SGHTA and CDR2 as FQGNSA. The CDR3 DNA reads TGTGCCAGCAGCTGGAGGCGGGAGGACGAGCAGTACTTC. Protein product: CASSWRREDEQYF.

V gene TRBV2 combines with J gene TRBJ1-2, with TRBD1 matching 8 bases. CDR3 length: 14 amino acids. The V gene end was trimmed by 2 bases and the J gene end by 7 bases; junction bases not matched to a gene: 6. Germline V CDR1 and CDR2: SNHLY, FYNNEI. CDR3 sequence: CASSEWRQGAGYTF. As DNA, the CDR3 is TGTGCCAGCAGTGAATGGAGGCAGGGGGCTGGCTACACCTTC.

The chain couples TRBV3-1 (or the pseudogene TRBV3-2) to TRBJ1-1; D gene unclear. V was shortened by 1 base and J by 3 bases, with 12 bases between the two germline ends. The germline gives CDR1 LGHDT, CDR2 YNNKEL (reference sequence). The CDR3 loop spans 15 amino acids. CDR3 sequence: CASSQAHAGYTEAFF. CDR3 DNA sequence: TGTGCCAGCAGCCAAGCGCACGCAGGCTACACTGAAGCTTTCTTT.

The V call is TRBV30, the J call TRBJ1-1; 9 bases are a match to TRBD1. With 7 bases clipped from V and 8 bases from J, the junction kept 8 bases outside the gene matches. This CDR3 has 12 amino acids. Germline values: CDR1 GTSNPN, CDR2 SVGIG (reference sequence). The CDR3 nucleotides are TGTGCCTCCCCGGGACAGGGATCCGAAGCTTTCTTT. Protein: CASPGQGSEAFF.

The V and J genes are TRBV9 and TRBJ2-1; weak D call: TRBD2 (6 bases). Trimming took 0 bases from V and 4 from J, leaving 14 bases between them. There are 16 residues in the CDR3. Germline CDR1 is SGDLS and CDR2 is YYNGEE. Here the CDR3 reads CASSVDSGTPYNEQFF. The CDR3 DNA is TGTGCCAGCAGCGTAGATAGCGGAACCCCTTACAATGAGCAGTTCTTC.

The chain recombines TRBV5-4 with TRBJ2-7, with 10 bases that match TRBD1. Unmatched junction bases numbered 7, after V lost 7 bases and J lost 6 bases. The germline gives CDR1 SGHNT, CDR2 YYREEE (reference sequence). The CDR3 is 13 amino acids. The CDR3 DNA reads TGTGCCAGCTTGACGACAGGGGGCGGCGAGCAGTACTTC. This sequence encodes CASLTTGGGEQYF.

This chain's CDR3 is CASSPSLAVGGANVLTF. CDR3 DNA sequence: TGCGCCAGCAGCCCCTCTCTAGCGGTGGGGGGGGCCAACGTCCTGACTTTC. V gene TRBV5-1 combines with J gene TRBJ2-6; the match to TRBD2 covers 7 bases. The V and J ends lost 4 bases and 4 bases, in that order; junction bases with no gene match: 11. The CDR3 sequence is 17 residues long. Germline V lookup: CDR1 SGHRS, CDR2 YFSETQ.

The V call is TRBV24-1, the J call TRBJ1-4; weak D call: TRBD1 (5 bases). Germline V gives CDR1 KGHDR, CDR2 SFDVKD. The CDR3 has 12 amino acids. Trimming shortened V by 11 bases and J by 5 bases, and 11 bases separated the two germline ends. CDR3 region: CANGTENEKLFF. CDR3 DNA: TGTGCCAACGGGACTGAGAATGAAAAACTGTTTTTT.

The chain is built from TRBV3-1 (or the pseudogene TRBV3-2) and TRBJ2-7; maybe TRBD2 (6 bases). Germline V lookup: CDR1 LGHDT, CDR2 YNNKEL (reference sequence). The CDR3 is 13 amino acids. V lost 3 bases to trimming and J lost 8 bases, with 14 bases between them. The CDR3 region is CASSQSEAGKQYF. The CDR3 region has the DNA TGTGCCAGCAGCCAGAGCGAAGCGGGCAAGCAGTACTTC.

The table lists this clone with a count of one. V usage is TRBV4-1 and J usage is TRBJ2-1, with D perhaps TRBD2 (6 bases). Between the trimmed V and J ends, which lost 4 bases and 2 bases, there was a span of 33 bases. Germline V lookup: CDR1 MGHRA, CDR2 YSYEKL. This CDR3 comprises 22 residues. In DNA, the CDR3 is TGCGCCAGCAGCCCGTATTCTGCGGGATTTAATTTGAAACTTCAAACCTACAATGAGCAGTTCTTC. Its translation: CASSPYSAGFNLKLQTYNEQFF.

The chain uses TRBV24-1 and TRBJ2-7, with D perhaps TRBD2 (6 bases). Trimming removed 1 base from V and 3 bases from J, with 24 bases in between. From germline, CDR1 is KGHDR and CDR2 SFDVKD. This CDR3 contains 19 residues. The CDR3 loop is CATSDLREVWKQESYEQYF. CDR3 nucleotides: TGTGCCACCAGTGATTTAAGGGAGGTGTGGAAACAGGAGAGCTACGAGCAGTACTTC.

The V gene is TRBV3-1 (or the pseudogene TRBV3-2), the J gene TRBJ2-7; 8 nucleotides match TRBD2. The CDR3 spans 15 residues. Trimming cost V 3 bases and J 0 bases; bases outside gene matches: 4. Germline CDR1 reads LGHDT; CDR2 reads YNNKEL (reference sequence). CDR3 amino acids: CASSQISGISYEQYF. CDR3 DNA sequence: TGTGCCAGCAGCCAGATTAGCGGGATCTCCTACGAGCAGTACTTC.

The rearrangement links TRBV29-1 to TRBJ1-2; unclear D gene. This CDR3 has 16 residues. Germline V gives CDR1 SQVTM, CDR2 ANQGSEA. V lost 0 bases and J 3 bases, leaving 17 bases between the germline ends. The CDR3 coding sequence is TGCAGCGTTGAAGATTACGAGGAAGCCCTATACTATGGCTACACCTTC. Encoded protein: CSVEDYEEALYYGYTF.

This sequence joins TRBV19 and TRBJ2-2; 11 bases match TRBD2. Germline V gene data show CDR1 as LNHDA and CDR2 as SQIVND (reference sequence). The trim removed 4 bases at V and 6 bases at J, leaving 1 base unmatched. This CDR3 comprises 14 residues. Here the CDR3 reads CASSRGLAAGELFF. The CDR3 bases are TGTGCCAGTAGTAGGGGACTAGCGGCCGGGGAGCTGTTTTTT.

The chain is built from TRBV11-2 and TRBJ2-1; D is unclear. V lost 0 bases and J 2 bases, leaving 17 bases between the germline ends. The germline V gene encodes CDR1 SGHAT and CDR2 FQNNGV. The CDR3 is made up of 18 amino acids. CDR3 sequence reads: CASSLDSPRNFAYNEQFF. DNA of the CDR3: TGTGCCAGCAGCTTAGATTCACCGAGGAACTTTGCCTACAATGAGCAGTTCTTC.